This entry features one T cell receptor (beta chain) sequence. Its specificity is unknown. The protocol was immunoSEQ multiplex PCR, while the TCRdb copy is restricted to in-frame clones and leaves out a portion. The repertoire holds 65,000 to 85,000 clones, 85% seen once, with roughly 3% in the top ten. The CDR3 length is 15 residues. Germline V CDR1 and CDR2: SGHDT, YYEEEE. J lost 0 bases, V lost 2 bases, and 4 bases had no gene match. Autoimmune disease history or systemic immunosuppression meant exclusion. The entry originates in a study of OX40 agonist ivuxolimab in advanced cancers. Regarding the study as a whole: Antigen specificity remained undetermined for the expanded peripheral T cells.

This receptor was identified in an adult with an advanced solid tumor such as melanoma, head and neck, liver or kidney cancer. Sequencing was performed on CD4+ or CD8+ T cells sorted from blood, taken in a trial of the OX40 agonist ivuxolimab. This rearrangement joins TRBV5-6 to TRBJ1-1; 7 bases align to TRBD1. CDR3 nucleotides: TGTGCCAGCAGCTTTACTGGGACAGTGAACACTGAAGCTTTCTTT. It codes for CASSFTGTVNTEAFF.